This T cell receptor beta chain is from a study of beta chain features in type 1 diabetes. Findings and caveats of the study: Shortening of TCRB CDR3s, moderate but significant, appeared in all four CD4+ subsets of Type 1 diabetes patients. Cells with high TCR expression could be over-represented when cDNA is sequenced.

All of the isolated RNA was reverse transcribed, so expressed TCRB transcripts were sequenced. Assay: immunoSEQ multiplex PCR; the TCRdb copy retains only in-frame clones and omits some. The table has around 130,000 clones, around 8.8% seen once. The germline V gene encodes CDR1 GTSNPN and CDR2 SVGIG (reference sequence). The CDR3 runs to 11 residues. V dropped 2 bases and J dropped 5 bases, with 6 bases sitting between them. In the case of this clone: Its specificity is unknown.

The specimen sequenced was central memory CD4+ T cells from blood. This rearrangement joins TRBV30 to TRBJ2-5; no definite D call. The receptor was derived from a man between 25 and 39 years old with type 1 diabetes. CDR3 sequence reads: CAWSNGETQYF. CDR3 DNA: TGTGCCTGGAGTAACGGGGAGACCCAGTACTTC.